These T cell receptor beta chains were read from a single sample in a study of T-cell reconstitution after alpha-beta-depleted transplantation in children. TCRdb re-called the PCR reads with MiXCR, one entry per CDR3 protein. The table shows fewer than 550,000 distinct CDR3 sequences, with under 12% occurring only once. The sequences come from PBMCs, collected before TCRalphabeta/CD19-depleted stem cell transplant. The receptors shown here come from a child between 2 and 9 years old with inherited bone marrow failure, due to receive a stem cell transplant. Each CDR3 is given with its conserved first and last residue.

TRBV29-1	TRBJ2-3	CSILPGPTDTQYF
TRBV18	TRBJ2-5	CASSLDRNYQETQYF
TRBV12-3/TRBV12-4	TRBJ1-6	CASSLQGRGTNSPLHF
TRBV11-2	TRBJ2-1	CASSWGGHEQFF
TRBV6-6	TRBJ1-5	CASRPQGDQPQHF
TRBV4-3	TRBJ2-1	CASSQAFGGTYNEQFF
TRBV4-2	TRBJ1-6	CASSQDFTGQGVGPYNSPLHF
TRBV18	TRBJ1-2	CASSPSIQGHTNYGYTF
TRBV20-1	TRBJ2-7	CSARTGTSYEQYF
TRBV6-2/TRBV6-3	TRBJ2-7	CASSYSTSLGGYEQYF
TRBV10-1	TRBJ2-3	CASSDPQIGADTQYF
TRBV30	TRBJ1-5	CAWRGGVNQPQHF
TRBV5-1	TRBJ2-1	CASSQQGFGYNEQFF
TRBV6-1	TRBJ2-2	CASKKRELNTGELFF
TRBV4-3	TRBJ2-1	CASSQDRTSGMVDEQFF
TRBV3-1	TRBJ2-1	CASSPGFPYSYNEQFF
TRBV19	TRBJ1-5	CASITTSGSNQPQHF
TRBV18	TRBJ1-2	CASSRTDRGINGYTF
TRBV12-3/TRBV12-4	TRBJ2-1	CASSYSWKDNEQFF
TRBV10-3	TRBJ2-7	CAISEPPGEQYF
TRBV3-1	TRBJ2-1	CASTQDLGPSGYNEQFF
TRBV2	TRBJ1-2	CASLQWGNNYGYTF
TRBV12-3/TRBV12-4	TRBJ2-2	CASSLDLNTGELFF
TRBV5-1	TRBJ2-1	CASSPYPLSYNEQFF
TRBV19	TRBJ2-5	CASSTGGPVFRETQYF
TRBV7-2	TRBJ1-2	CASSLVARSGTF
TRBV7-9	TRBJ2-3	CASIRLAVTDTQYF
TRBV12-5	TRBJ2-1	CASGLDGPPYNEQFF
TRBV6-1	TRBJ2-2	CASSEAYLRAGGSPGELFF
TRBV11-1	TRBJ2-7	CASSLDLSWGHLSYEQYF
TRBV5-5	TRBJ2-1	CASSVVLAESEQFF
TRBV25-1	TRBJ2-2	CASNGADGGELFF
TRBV7-9	TRBJ1-2	CASSLLGSDYGYTF
TRBV20-1	TRBJ2-7	CSASRDWTSGRADEQYF
TRBV28	TRBJ1-5	CASSLSGSRGEQPQHF
TRBV4-2	TRBJ2-3	CASSQEFGGVDTQYF